This T cell receptor (beta chain) was sequenced for a study of shared clonotypes between healthy human individuals. The study's findings and limits: Four donors shared 4.5% to 6.5% of their naive CD4 clonotypes.

In the naive CD8 group, cells lacked CD45RO and were positively selected for CCR7, so terminally differentiated effector memory CD45RA+ cells were left out. To note about this clone: As yet, its antigen is unknown.

The germline CDR1 and CDR2 sequences are MDHEN and SYDVKM. V lost 6 bases, J lost 5 bases, and 18 bases lay in between. This CDR3 contains 15 residues. Clones were sequenced by immunoSEQ multiplex PCR, and TCRdb holds only the in-frame ones, with some missing. Here the sample spans some 2.1 million clones, roughly 95% being singletons. V and J are TRBV28 and TRBJ2-3; D remains unclear. The sequence was collected from a man younger than 35 in good health. The specimen was naive CD8+ T cells sorted from blood. The DNA for the CDR3 is TGTGCCAGCAGCCCCCGGGCCTCAATGGGAGATACGCAGTATTTT. It specifies CASSPRASMGDTQYF.